This T cell receptor beta chain stems from a study of blood T cell repertoires in COVID-19. At the level of the study: Samples of COVID-19 (acute and convalescent) were obtained from the United States, Italy and Spain. T cells, B-cell-depleted T cells, or PBMCs supplied cDNA or gDNA.

Everyone who took part was about 18 to 90 years old, and they came from about two dozen US areas. For recovered donors of Cohort 3, there were two negative PCRs, clearance, or symptom resolution. The CDR3 is 14 amino acids. CDR1 is SGHRS, CDR2 YFSETQ, per germline. The V end was cut by 0 bases, the J end by 11 bases, with 17 bases between. Here immunoSEQ multiplex PCR was the method, and the copy in TCRdb shows in-frame clones only, minus some. Here the sample spans a few hundred thousand clones, over 75% being singletons. V usage is TRBV5-1 and J usage is TRBJ1-1; unclear D gene. The clonotype comes from a woman aged 18-29 years who had recovered from COVID-19. Sequencing used PBMCs or T cells enriched from blood (not recorded which). The CDR3 reads CASSLDSRVGRAFF. CDR3 DNA sequence: TGCGCCAGCAGCTTGGATTCGAGGGTAGGGAGGGCTTTCTTT.